This T cell receptor (beta chain) was recovered during a study of shared clonotypes between healthy human individuals. Study as a whole: The cohort comprised a couple of women and a few men. Their ages spanned 18 to 49 years. Study-level results: Among donors, sharing of clonotypes was expected to be affected by sequencing depth. Naive subsets generally had larger estimated richness than memory subsets. For naive CD4 cells, around 5% of clonotypes were shared across four donors.

The assay was immunoSEQ multiplex PCR, and TCRdb's table has in-frame clones only and misses some. Here the sample spans some 630,000 clones, approximately 75% being singletons. Looked up from germline, CDR1 is MNHNS and CDR2 is SASEGT. The V end lost 7 bases, the J end lost 1 base, and 16 bases lay between the germline ends. The CDR3 runs 15 residues. This clone was counted a single time. Its antigen is unidentified. The clonotype originates from a woman under 40 in good health. This chain connects TRBV6-1 to TRBJ1-1; no clear D. The sequenced sample consisted of memory CD4+ T cells sorted from blood. The subset denotes: CD45RA-negative fraction. The CDR3 spells CASNLPAQANTEAFF. In nucleotides, the CDR3 is TGTGCCAGCAATTTACCGGCTCAGGCGAACACTGAAGCTTTCTTT.